One and the same sample provided the 9 T cell receptor beta chains below, sequenced in a study of memory CD4+ T cells and cytomegalovirus serostatus. Single viable CD3+CD4+CD8-CD45RO+ cells were sorted as the memory CD4+ T cells. The protocol was immunoSEQ multiplex PCR, while the TCRdb copy is restricted to in-frame clones and leaves out a portion. The table shows approximately 60,000 clones, with roughly 77% occurring only once. The sample taken for sequencing was memory CD4+ T cells from blood. These receptors were obtained from an adult in good health and CMV-seropositive.

J is TRBJ1-2 and V is TRBV6-5; D is ambiguous. The V end lost 3 bases, the J end lost 10 bases, and 24 bases lay between the germline ends. The CDR3 runs to 16 residues. The germline V gene has CDR1 MNHEY and CDR2 SVGAGI. The CDR3, as DNA: TGTGCCAGCAGTTATTCGGGATTCCCGGGCGACGGGGACTACACCTTC. As protein: CASSYSGFPGDGDYTF.

The chain uses TRBV2 and TRBJ1-2; possibly TRBD1 for D (6 bases). The length of the CDR3 is 15 residues. Trimming left V 1 base short and J 5 bases short, with 14 bases between. Germline CDR1 is SNHLY and CDR2 is FYNNEI. Here the CDR3 DNA reads TGTGCCAGCAGTGAAGGCGGAGGGGGTTGGTATGGCTACACCTTC. Residues: CASSEGGGGWYGYTF.

A few counts support this clone. V usage is TRBV9 and J usage is TRBJ1-4; D not resolved. Germline V CDR1 and CDR2: SGDLS, YYNGEE. V was clipped by 7 bases and J by 0 bases, with 10 bases between them. This CDR3 spans 14 amino acids. The CDR3 DNA sequence: TGTGCCAGCTCCCCCACTGCAACTAATGAAAAACTGTTTTTT. Translation gives CASSPTATNEKLFF.

V gene TRBV4-3 combines with J gene TRBJ2-3; weak D call: TRBD2 (6 bases). CDR3 size: 18 residues. Trimming cost V 0 bases and J 0 bases, with 16 bases left between them. Germline assignment: CDR1 LGHNA and CDR2 YSLEER. CDR3 nucleotides: TGCGCCAGCAGCCAAGAAAGATCGGCGGCGGGGAGCACAGATACGCAGTATTTT. Protein: CASSQERSAAGSTDTQYF.

V and J are TRBV4-3 and TRBJ1-4, with D possibly being TRBD1 (6 bases). V was shortened by 0 bases and J by 11 bases, with 10 bases between the two germline ends. The germline V gene encodes CDR1 LGHNA and CDR2 YSLEER. The CDR3 sequence is 13 residues long. The CDR3 region is CASSQETRGKLFF. The CDR3 region has the DNA TGCGCCAGCAGCCAAGAGACAAGGGGGAAACTGTTTTTT.

The V call is TRBV6-5, the J call TRBJ1-2, with D unresolved. This CDR3 spans 14 amino acids. V gave up 0 bases and J gave up 4 bases, with 9 bases separating them. Germline assignment: CDR1 MNHEY and CDR2 SVGAGI. CDR3 sequence (DNA): TGTGCCAGCAGTTACTCGGCTGTCTTCTATGGCTACACCTTC. The encoded protein is CASSYSAVFYGYTF.

The chain joins TRBV6-5 to TRBJ2-7; TRBD1 agrees at 9 bases. V shed 7 bases, J shed 3 bases, and the junction held 7 bases outside the gene matches. Germline V CDR1 and CDR2: MNHEY, SVGAGI. This CDR3 comprises 14 residues. The CDR3 here is CASKLGQGIYEQYF. Written as DNA, the CDR3 is TGTGCCAGCAAACTAGGACAGGGGATCTACGAGCAGTACTTC.

The chain couples TRBV5-1 to TRBJ2-7, with 8 nucleotides matching TRBD2. The CDR3 runs 14 residues. V was pared by 2 bases and J by 2 bases, with 3 bases of the junction left unmatched. Germline loops: CDR1 SGHRS, CDR2 YFSETQ. This chain's CDR3 is CASSLAGATYEQYV. The CDR3 nucleotides read TGCGCCAGCAGCTTAGCGGGAGCCACCTACGAGCAGTACGTC.

The chain combines TRBV11-2 with TRBJ2-3, with 7 bases identical to TRBD2. Germline assignment: CDR1 SGHAT and CDR2 FQNNGV. J gave up 4 bases and V 8 bases, and 9 bases lay outside the gene matches. The CDR3 is made up of 14 amino acids. The CDR3 coding sequence is TGTGCCAGCTGCCACCTTGGGGGGGCAGATACGCAGTATTTT. This gives the protein CASCHLGGADTQYF.